A single sample is the source of the 18 T cell receptor beta chains below, sequenced in a study of Ad26.COV2.S vaccination and SARS-CoV-2 variants. As for treatment: over 15 received Ad26.COV2.S at low or high dose, single or two shots; 5 received placebo; per-sample allocation not given. On day 63 after the first injection, vaccine and placebo recipients gave samples. Sequencing used immunoSEQ multiplex PCR; TCRdb keeps in-frame clones, though not all of them. Here the sample spans about 480,000 clones, around 90% being singletons. The sequenced sample was peripheral blood, obtained in a trial of Ad26.COV2.S vaccine versus placebo. These receptors all stem from a person between 18 and 65 years old who received the Ad26.COV2.S COVID-19 vaccine or a placebo.

The rearrangement joins TRBV19 to TRBJ2-7; weak D call: TRBD1 (6 bases). Germline V gene sequence: CDR1 LNHDA, CDR2 SQIVND (reference sequence). Between the trimmed V and J ends, which lost 5 bases and 5 bases, there was a span of 22 bases. This CDR3 is 16 amino acids long. CDR3 DNA sequence: TGTGCCAGTAGTTCCCCTTGGACAGACAAGGGGGACGAGCAGTACTTC. It yields the protein CASSSPWTDKGDEQYF.

This chain connects TRBV19 to TRBJ2-7; D may match TRBD1 or TRBD2 (6 bases each). Germline V gene sequence: CDR1 LNHDA, CDR2 SQIVND (reference sequence). Trimming pared 4 bases from V and 2 bases from J, leaving 15 bases between. CDR3 length: 15 amino acids. The CDR3 protein is CASSNLAGQPYEQYF. In DNA form, the CDR3 reads TGTGCCAGTAGTAACCTCGCGGGACAACCCTACGAGCAGTACTTC.

CDR3 in DNA: TGTGCCAGCAGTCTAGGGGCACAGGGAAGCACAGATACGCAGTATTTT. Translating it yields CASSLGAQGSTDTQYF. The chain employs TRBV7-9 and TRBJ2-3, with a possible D match to TRBD1 (6 bases). Germline CDR1 is SEHNR and CDR2 is FQNEAQ (reference sequence). Trimming took off 6 bases at V and 0 bases at J, with 16 bases between the two ends. The CDR3 totals 16 residues.

The chain carries TRBV7-8 and TRBJ2-1; tentatively, D is TRBD1 (6 bases). Trimming stripped 5 bases from V and 7 bases from J, with 18 bases between. This CDR3 contains 15 residues. Germline V gene lookup returns CDR1 SGHVS and CDR2 FQNEAQ. The CDR3 DNA is TGTGCCAGCAGCGACAGGTTTCTCCTATCGAATGAGCAGTTCTTC. It is translated as CASSDRFLLSNEQFF. Looking up the rest from reference TRBV7-8 and TRBJ2-1 gives the full variable domain: GAGVSQSPRYKVAKRGQDVALRCDPISGHVSLFWYQQALGQGPEFLTYFQNEAQLDKSGLPSDRFFAERPEGSVSTLKIQRTQQEDSAVYLCASSDRFLLSNEQFFGPGTRLTVL.

The genes are TRBV5-4 and TRBJ1-1; perhaps TRBD1 as D (6 bases). The CDR3 has 14 residues. Germline-derived CDR1 and CDR2 are SGHNT and YYREEE (reference sequence). V was shortened by 4 bases and J by 5 bases, with 15 bases between the two germline ends. CDR3 residues: CASSAGGGGTEAFF. The DNA for the CDR3 is TGTGCCAGCAGCGCGGGAGGGGGTGGTACTGAAGCTTTCTTT.

J is TRBJ1-1 and V is TRBV19; weak D call: TRBD1 (5 bases). The germline V and J ends were trimmed by 6 bases and 1 base, with 15 bases remaining between them. Germline CDR1 and CDR2: LNHDA and SQIVND (reference sequence). The CDR3 runs 15 residues. The DNA of the CDR3 is TGTGCCAGTAGACCCTGGGACCTCGCGAACACTGAAGCTTTCTTT. This translates into CASRPWDLANTEAFF.

This sequence joins TRBV7-8 and TRBJ2-1; 8 positions match TRBD2. Trimming removed 2 bases from V and 4 bases from J; junction bases left unmatched: 4. The germline V gene has CDR1 SGHVS and CDR2 FQNEAQ. This CDR3 has 15 amino acids. DNA for the CDR3: TGTGCCAGCAGCTTATCTAGCGGGTCTTACAATGAGCAGTTCTTC. Translated, it gives CASSLSSGSYNEQFF.

The rearrangement joins TRBV7-8 to TRBJ2-3; 7 bases map to TRBD2. This CDR3 is 14 amino acids long. V gave up 4 bases and J gave up 2 bases; unmatched junction bases: 3. CDR1 and CDR2 from the germline V gene are SGHVS and FQNEAQ. CDR3 nucleotide sequence: TGTGCCAGCAGCTCCGGGACTAACACAGATACGCAGTATTTT. This encodes CASSSGTNTDTQYF.

This clone appeared a single time. The V gene is TRBV6-6, the J gene TRBJ2-1; 7 bases fit TRBD2. Trimming cost V 5 bases and J 4 bases; bases outside gene matches: 5. The CDR3 runs 14 residues. CDR1 and CDR2 from the germline V gene are MNHNY and SVGAGI (reference sequence). CDR3 sequence: CASSPTSRYNEQFF. The CDR3 DNA follows: TGTGCCAGCAGTCCGACTAGCAGGTACAATGAGCAGTTCTTC.

The rearrangement links TRBV4-2 to TRBJ2-3; TRBD2 is a possible D gene (6 bases). V lost 5 bases and J lost 2, with 14 bases in between. Germline V gives CDR1 LGHNA, CDR2 YNFKEQ. CDR3 length: 15 amino acids. The CDR3 bases are TGTGCCAGCAGCGCCAGACTAGAGCCCACAGATACGCAGTATTTT. Its protein is CASSARLEPTDTQYF.

The DNA for the CDR3 is TGTGCCAGCAGCCAAGAAATCTTACAGGGGTCCGCCTACGAGCAGTACTTC. Amino acids: CASSQEILQGSAYEQYF. The chain is built from TRBV3-1 (or the pseudogene TRBV3-2) and TRBJ2-7, with TRBD1 identical over 7 bases. The CDR3 has 17 residues. V shed 0 bases and J 2 bases; nucleotides not matched to a gene: 10. Germline CDR1 reads LGHDT; CDR2 reads YNNKEL (reference sequence).

This clone was recorded once. V usage is TRBV5-6 and J usage is TRBJ1-4; TRBD1 aligns across 7 bases. The CDR3 is 16 amino acids. Trimming cost V 0 bases and J 0 bases; bases outside gene matches: 2. CDR1 and CDR2 from the germline V gene are SGHDT and YYEEEE. CDR3 bases: TGTGCCAGCAGCTTGGTCCAGGGGGCAACTAATGAAAAACTGTTTTTT. The encoded protein is CASSLVQGATNEKLFF.

The rearrangement joins TRBV4-2 to TRBJ1-4; D gene uncertain. Per the germline V gene, CDR1 is LGHNA and CDR2 is YNFKEQ. The CDR3 runs to 13 residues. The V and J ends lost 4 bases and 8 bases respectively, with 11 bases between them. CDR3 sequence: CASSPDVGEKLFF. For the CDR3, the DNA is TGTGCCAGCAGCCCGGACGTGGGAGAAAAACTGTTTTTT.

Concerning this clone itself: The same CDR3 also results from other DNA sequences found in this sample. The chain links TRBV9 to TRBJ1-4; 7 bases are a match to TRBD1. The V and J ends lost 0 bases and 7 bases, in that order; junction bases with no gene match: 9. The CDR3 has 16 amino acids. Germline V gene sequence: CDR1 SGDLS, CDR2 YYNGEE. CDR3 in DNA: TGTGCCAGCAGCGTAGCAGGGGGGGGAGTAGGTGAAAAACTGTTTTTT. Residues: CASSVAGGGVGEKLFF.

The rearrangement uses TRBV29-1 and TRBJ2-2; D is perhaps TRBD1 (6 bases). CDR1 is SQVTM, CDR2 ANQGSEA, per germline. There are 17 residues in the CDR3. Between the trimmed V and J ends, which lost 5 bases and 5 bases, there was a span of 24 bases. The CDR3 protein is CSVLGGGGQGLTGELFF. CDR3 sequence (DNA): TGCAGCGTTCTGGGTGGGGGTGGTCAGGGGTTGACCGGGGAGCTGTTTTTT.

The chain recombines TRBV9 with TRBJ2-7, with 8 bases fitting TRBD1. The CDR3 has 16 amino acids. CDR1 is SGDLS, CDR2 YYNGEE, per germline. Germline trimming cut 3 bases from V and 0 bases from J; bases unmatched to any gene: 8. This CDR3 reads CASSASSRGLSYEQYF. CDR3 coding DNA: TGTGCCAGCAGCGCCTCCTCCAGGGGGCTCTCCTACGAGCAGTACTTC.

The chain combines TRBV7-9 with TRBJ2-5, with D uncertain. V lost 2 bases to trimming and J lost 4 bases, with 11 bases between them. Germline-derived CDR1 and CDR2 are SEHNR and FQNEAQ (reference sequence). The CDR3 spans 14 residues. CDR3 sequence reads: CASSLSRPGETQYF. The CDR3 DNA reads TGTGCCAGCAGCTTATCTCGGCCGGGAGAGACCCAGTACTTC. Together with reference TRBV7-9 and TRBJ2-5, the CDR3 gives the full variable domain: DTGVSQNPRHKITKRGQNVTFRCDPISEHNRLYWYRQTLGQGPEFLTYFQNEAQLEKSRLLSDRFSAERPKGSFSTLEIQRTEQGDSAMYLCASSLSRPGETQYFGPGTRLLVL.

The sample holds one count of this clone. The chain joins TRBV18 to TRBJ1-5; 9 bases map to TRBD1. Germline CDR1 and CDR2: KGHSH and LQKENI. V shed 4 bases and J 6 bases; nucleotides not matched to a gene: 4. This CDR3 is 14 amino acids long. CDR3 region: CASSLGQGSQPQHF. As DNA, the CDR3 is TGTGCCAGCTCACTCGGACAGGGGAGTCAGCCCCAGCATTTT.